This record looks at one TCR beta chain sequence and its context. Its antigen is not identified. These data come from a study of CXCR3-negative and CXCR3-positive naive CD8 T cells. Within the CD8+ T cell compartment, naive cells were CD45RO-CCR7+CD27+CD95-. CDR3 length: 14 residues. General observations from the study: Memory CD8+ cells showed much lower diversity, while both naive subsets were comparably high. TRB CDR3 properties indicated TCR strength, while surface CD5 was similar across naive subsets.

Libraries of TRB cDNA were made by 5' RACE and carried UMIs. One entry per CDR3 protein, without DNA, is what TCRdb gives after re-calling the 5' RACE reads. This listing includes about 120,000 distinct CDR3 sequences. The rearrangement uses TRBV12-3 or TRBV12-4 and TRBJ2-2; TCRdb outputs TRBD1, but without DNA this stays unchecked. Input material: naive CXCR3- CD8+ T cells from blood. This sample's subset: CD45RO-CCR7+CD27+CD95- naive CD8+ T cells lacking CXCR3 (TNR3-). The origin of this receptor is a human donor in good health. Some clones in this sample may be carry-over from other donors' samples. The CDR3 here is CASIGTGDTGELFF.